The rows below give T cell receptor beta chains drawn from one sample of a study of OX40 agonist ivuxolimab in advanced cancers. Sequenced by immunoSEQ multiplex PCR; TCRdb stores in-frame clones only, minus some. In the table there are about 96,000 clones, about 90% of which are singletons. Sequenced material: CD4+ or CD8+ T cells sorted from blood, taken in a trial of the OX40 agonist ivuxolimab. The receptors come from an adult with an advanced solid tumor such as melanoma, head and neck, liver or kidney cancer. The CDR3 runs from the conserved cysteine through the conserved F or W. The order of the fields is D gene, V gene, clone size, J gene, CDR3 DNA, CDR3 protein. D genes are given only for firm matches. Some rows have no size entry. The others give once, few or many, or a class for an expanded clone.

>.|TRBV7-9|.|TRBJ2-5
TGTGCCAGCAGCTCGGGGGACAGCCGAGGTGGTACCCAGTACTTC
CASSSGDSRGGTQYF
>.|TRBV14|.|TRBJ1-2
TGTGCCAGCAGCCCTAATGGACAGATCTATGGCTACACCTTC
CASSPNGQIYGYTF
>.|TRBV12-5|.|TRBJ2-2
TGTGCTAGTGGTTTACACGGGGCCGGGGAGCTGTTTTTT
CASGLHGAGELFF
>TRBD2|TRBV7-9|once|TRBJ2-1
TGTGCCAGCAGTTCCCGTCTAGCGGGATTGTCCTACAATGAGCAGTTCTTC
CASSSRLAGLSYNEQFF
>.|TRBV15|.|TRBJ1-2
TGTGCCACCAGCAGAGATCGTGGCGGGGCCTATGGCTACACCTTC
CATSRDRGGAYGYTF
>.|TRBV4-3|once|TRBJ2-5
TGCGCCAGCAGCCCCGTAGGGACTCCGCAAGAGACCCAGTACTTC
CASSPVGTPQETQYF
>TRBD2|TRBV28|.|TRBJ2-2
TGTGCCAGCAGCCCTCTAGCGGGGGGGCTCTATAACACCGGGGAGCTGTTTTTT
CASSPLAGGLYNTGELFF
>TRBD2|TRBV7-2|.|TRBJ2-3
TGTGCCAGCAGCTTAGTTGGGCTAGCGGGAGGGCCAGATACGCAGTATTTT
CASSLVGLAGGPDTQYF
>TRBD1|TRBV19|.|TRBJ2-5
TGTGCCAGTAGTATAGCCAGGGGGCGGGGAGAGACCCAGTACTTC
CASSIARGRGETQYF
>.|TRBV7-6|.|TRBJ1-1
TGTGCCAGCAGCTTAGAGCGGCAGGGGTTAACTGAAGCTTTCTTT
CASSLERQGLTEAFF
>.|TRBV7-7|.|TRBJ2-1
TGTGCTAGCAGCTTAGCCGGGGTGGACAATGAGCAGTTCTTC
CASSLAGVDNEQFF
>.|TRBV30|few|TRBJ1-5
TGTGCCTGGAGTGTCGGCGGTCAGCCCCAGCATTTT
CAWSVGGQPQHF
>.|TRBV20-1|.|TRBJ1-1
TGCAGTGCAGGGCCTTGGGCTGAAGCTTTCTTT
CSAGPWAEAFF
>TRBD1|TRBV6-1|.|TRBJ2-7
TGTGCCAGCAGTGGAGGGACAGGGGGAATCGACGAGCAGTACTTC
CASSGGTGGIDEQYF
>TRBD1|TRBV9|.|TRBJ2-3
TGTGCCAGCAGCGTAGGGACAGGGGCAACAGATACGCAGTATTTT
CASSVGTGATDTQYF
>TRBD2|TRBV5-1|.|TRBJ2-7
TGCGCCAGCAGCCCCCTTGCGGGAGGGCCCTACGAGCAGTACTTC
CASSPLAGGPYEQYF
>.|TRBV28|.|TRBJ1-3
TGTGCCAGCAGCAGACCGGACTGGGGAAACACCATATATTTT
CASSRPDWGNTIYF
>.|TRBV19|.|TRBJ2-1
TGTGCCAGTGCGACTTACAATGAGCAGTTCTTC
CASATYNEQFF
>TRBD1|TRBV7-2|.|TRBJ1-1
TGTGCCAGCAGCTTAAGGGGCGGGACAGGGTCCCTGAACACTGAAGCTTTCTTT
CASSLRGGTGSLNTEAFF
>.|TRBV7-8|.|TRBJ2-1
TGTGCCAGCAGCTTAAGTACCCTAGTCAATGAGCAGTTCTTC
CASSLSTLVNEQFF
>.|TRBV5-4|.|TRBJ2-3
TGTGCCAGCAGCTTGGCGGGCACAGATACGCAGTATTTT
CASSLAGTDTQYF
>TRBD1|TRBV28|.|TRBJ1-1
TGTGCCAGCAGTAGACAGGGGGAGACGACTGAAGCTTTCTTT
CASSRQGETTEAFF
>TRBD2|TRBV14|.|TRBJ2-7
TGTGCCAGCAGCCCGCGGGAGGCGATCCCCTACGAGCAGTACTTC
CASSPREAIPYEQYF
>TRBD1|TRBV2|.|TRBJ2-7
TGTGCCAGCAGTGAGCGGACAGGGCTCTCCTACGAGCAGTACTTC
CASSERTGLSYEQYF
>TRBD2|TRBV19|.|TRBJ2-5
TGTGCCAGTAGTCAGGGTACTAGCGGGAGAGAGACCCAGTACTTC
CASSQGTSGRETQYF
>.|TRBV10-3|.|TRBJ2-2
TGTGGGGCAGGACAGCTTGACACCGGGGAGCTGTTTTTT
CGAGQLDTGELFF
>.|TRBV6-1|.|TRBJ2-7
TGTGCCAGCAGTGAGGGCGGGATGGGCTCCTACGAGCAGTACTTC
CASSEGGMGSYEQYF
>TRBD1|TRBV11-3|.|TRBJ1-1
TGTGCCAGCAGCCTCGACAGGGTCCAAGCTTTCTTT
CASSLDRVQAFF
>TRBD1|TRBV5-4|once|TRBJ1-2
TGTGCCAGCAGCATACAGACAGGGGGTGTCTATGGCTACACCTTC
CASSIQTGGVYGYTF
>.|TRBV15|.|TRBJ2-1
TGTGCCACCAGCAGAGATCTCCTGGGGTTCAGCTCCTACAATGAGCAGTTCTTC
CATSRDLLGFSSYNEQFF
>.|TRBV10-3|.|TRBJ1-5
TGTGCCATCAGTGATGACAGGACGAGGGAGCCCCAGCATTTT
CAISDDRTREPQHF
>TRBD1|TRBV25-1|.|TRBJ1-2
TGTGCCAGCAGTGCACCGGGACAGCACTACTATGGCTACACCTTC
CASSAPGQHYYGYTF
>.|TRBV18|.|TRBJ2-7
TGTGCCAGCTCCCCTACAGAAAGGAGCTCCTACGAGCAGTACTTC
CASSPTERSSYEQYF
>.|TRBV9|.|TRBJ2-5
TGTGCCAGCAGCGTACAGGGGTACCAAGAGACCCAGTACTTC
CASSVQGYQETQYF
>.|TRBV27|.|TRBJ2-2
TGTGCCAGCAGATCTCCTATGAGGGACCGCAGGGGGGAGCTGTTTTTT
CASRSPMRDRRGELFF
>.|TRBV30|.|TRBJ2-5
TGTGCCTGGAGTGTTACCGGGACTTTTCAAAAGACCCAGTACTTC
CAWSVTGTFQKTQYF
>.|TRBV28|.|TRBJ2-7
TGTGCCAGCAGCAGTCAAGTACCCGAGCAGTACTTC
CASSSQVPEQYF
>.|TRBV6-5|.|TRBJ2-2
TGTGCCAGCAGCAGGGGCACCGGGGAGCTGTTTTTT
CASSRGTGELFF
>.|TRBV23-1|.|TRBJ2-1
TGCGCCAGCAGTCAACTGCCGGGGCCAAGCGGTAGCTCCTACAATGAGCAGTTCTTC
CASSQLPGPSGSSYNEQFF
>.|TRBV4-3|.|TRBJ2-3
TGCGCCAGCAGCCCGACAGCGTTACGGGGCACAGATACGCAGTATTTT
CASSPTALRGTDTQYF
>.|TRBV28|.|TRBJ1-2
TGTGCCAGCAGCACAGACGATACTAACTATGGCTACACCTTC
CASSTDDTNYGYTF
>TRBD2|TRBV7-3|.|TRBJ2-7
TGTGCCAGCAGCACCCGACTAGCGGGAGGACTGGACGAGCAGTACTTC
CASSTRLAGGLDEQYF
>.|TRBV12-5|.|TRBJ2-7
TGTGCTAGTGTCCCTCATAGCTTCTCCTCCTACGAGCAGTACTTC
CASVPHSFSSYEQYF
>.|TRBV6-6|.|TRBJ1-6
TGTGCCAGCAGTTACAGGGACGGAGATTCACCCCTCCACTTT
CASSYRDGDSPLHF
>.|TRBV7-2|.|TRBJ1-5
TGTGCCAGCAGCTTAGTCGCTGGGATCGGATATCAGCCCCAGCATTTT
CASSLVAGIGYQPQHF
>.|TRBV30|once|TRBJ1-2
TGTGCCTGGGGGAAGGGGGGGCACGACTATGGCTACACCTTC
CAWGKGGHDYGYTF
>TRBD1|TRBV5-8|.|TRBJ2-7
TGTGCCAGCAGCTTGGTTGGGACAGGGTCCTACGAGCAGTACTTC
CASSLVGTGSYEQYF
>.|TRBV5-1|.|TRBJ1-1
TGCGCCAGCAGCTTGGTGACGGGGTTCCGAACTGAAGCTTTCTTT
CASSLVTGFRTEAFF
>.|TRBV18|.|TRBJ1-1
TGTGCCAGCTCACCCACAGGGATGAACACTGAAGCTTTCTTT
CASSPTGMNTEAFF
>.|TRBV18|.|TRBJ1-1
TGTGCCAGCTCACCACCAGGGTTGGGCACTGAAGCTTTCTTT
CASSPPGLGTEAFF
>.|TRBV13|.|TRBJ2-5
TGTGCCAGCAGCCGCCCAAGGGTACAAGAGACCCAGTACTTC
CASSRPRVQETQYF
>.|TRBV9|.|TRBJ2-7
TGTGCCAGCAGCGTAGAGATGATCTCCTACGAGCAGTACTTC
CASSVEMISYEQYF
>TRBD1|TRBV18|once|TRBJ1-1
TGTGCCAGCTCACTCAACAGGGGCGGGAACACTGAAGCTTTCTTT
CASSLNRGGNTEAFF
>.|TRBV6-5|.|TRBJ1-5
TGTGCCAGCAGTTCCGGGGTCAATCAGCCCCAGCATTTT
CASSSGVNQPQHF
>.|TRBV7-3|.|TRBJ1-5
TGTGCCAGCAGCCGAAACAGAAATCAGCCCCAGCATTTT
CASSRNRNQPQHF
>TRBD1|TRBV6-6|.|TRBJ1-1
TGTGCCAGCAGTACACAGGGGGAAGCTTTCTTT
CASSTQGEAFF
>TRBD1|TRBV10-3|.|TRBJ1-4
TGTGCCATCAGTCCCCGACAGGGGGGGGATGAAAAACTGTTTTTT
CAISPRQGGDEKLFF